A single sample gave rise to the 2 T cell receptor beta chains below, sequenced in a study of spatial heterogeneity in lung cancer. Time point: sample taken at primary tumor resection. In TCRdb, the 5' RACE reads were re-called with MiXCR into one record per CDR3 protein. The table includes 4,500 to 6,500 distinct CDR3 sequences, 10% to 15% detected once. The sample consisted of normal lung tissue next to the tumor, taken at surgery. These receptors were taken from a female donor with early-stage non-small cell lung cancer.

By its share, this clonotype is medium-sized (0.01 to 0.1%). The chain links TRBV20-1 to TRBJ1-2; D uncertain. Germline V gene sequence: CDR1 DFQATT, CDR2 SNEGSKA (reference sequence). V was cut by 0 bases and J by 2 bases, with 16 bases left in between. The CDR3 is made up of 16 amino acids. The DNA for the CDR3 is TGCAGTGCTAGAGATCGGTGGCGGACTACCAACTATGGCTACACCTTC. Residues: CSARDRWRTTNYGYTF.

This rearrangement joins TRBV3-1 to TRBJ1-1; TRBD1 matches 10 bases. The CDR3 is 16 residues long. Trimming removed 5 bases from V and 7 bases from J; junction bases left unmatched: 13. The germline V gene has CDR1 LGHDT and CDR2 YNNKEL (reference sequence). CDR3 sequence reads: CASSSSPGTGAIEAFF. The CDR3 DNA reads TGTGCCAGCAGCTCCTCGCCCGGGACAGGGGCTATTGAAGCTTTCTTT. Combining the CDR3 with reference TRBV3-1 and TRBJ1-1 gives the whole variable domain DTAVSQTPKYLVTQMGNDKSIKCEQNLGHDTMYWYKQDSKKFLKIMFSYNNKELIINETVPNRFSPKSPDKAHLNLHINSLELGDSAVYFCASSSSPGTGAIEAFFGQGTRLTVV.